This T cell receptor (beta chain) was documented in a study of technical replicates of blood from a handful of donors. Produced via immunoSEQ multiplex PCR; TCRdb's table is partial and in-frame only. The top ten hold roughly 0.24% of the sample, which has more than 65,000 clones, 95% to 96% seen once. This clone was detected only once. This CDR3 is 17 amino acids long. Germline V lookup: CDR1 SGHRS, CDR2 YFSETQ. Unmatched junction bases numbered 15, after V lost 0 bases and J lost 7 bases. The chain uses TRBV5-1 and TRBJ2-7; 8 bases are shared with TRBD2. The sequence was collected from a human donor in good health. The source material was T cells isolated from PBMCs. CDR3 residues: CASSLAVAAGGAGEQYF. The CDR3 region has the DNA TGCGCCAGCAGCTTGGCAGTAGCGGCGGGAGGAGCAGGAGAGCAGTACTTC.